Listed below are T cell receptor beta chains from one sample, sequenced in a study of blood T cell repertoires in COVID-19. Generated by immunoSEQ multiplex PCR, the TCRdb table keeps only in-frame clones and is missing some. The sample contains roughly 150,000 clones, 88% of which appear only once. Sequencing used peripheral blood. These receptor sequences come from a middle-aged man who had recovered from COVID-19. Both conserved end residues are part of each CDR3. The order of the fields is V gene, clone size, CDR3 length, D gene, J gene, CDR3 protein, CDR3 DNA. The D gene is left open where the match is weak. Some rows mark clone size as missing; the rest say once, few, many or name a class of expanded clone.

TRBV5-6	-	15	TRBD2	TRBJ2-3	CASRPTSGLTDTQYF	TGTGCCAGCAGGCCGACTAGCGGGCTCACAGATACGCAGTATTTT
TRBV4-1	-	16	TRBD2	TRBJ2-1	CASSQIAGGGYNEQFF	TGCGCCAGCAGCCAAATAGCGGGAGGAGGGTACAATGAGCAGTTCTTC
TRBV13	once	15	TRBD1	TRBJ2-7	CASSSPGTDRYEQYF	TGTGCCAGCAGCTCACCCGGGACAGATCGATACGAGCAGTACTTC
TRBV24-1	-	16	TRBD1	TRBJ2-3	CATMSLKQGGTDTQYF	TGTGCCACCATGTCGTTGAAACAGGGGGGCACAGATACGCAGTATTTT
TRBV5-4	-	15	-	TRBJ1-1	CASSPLAGKNTEAFF	TGTGCCAGCAGCCCTCTGGCGGGTAAGAACACTGAAGCTTTCTTT
TRBV18	-	15	-	TRBJ1-1	CASSPVHRENTEAFF	TGTGCCAGCTCACCAGTCCACAGGGAAAACACTGAAGCTTTCTTT
TRBV13	-	16	-	TRBJ1-1	CASSLRRGGLNTEAFF	TGTGCCAGCAGCCTGAGGAGGGGCGGGCTAAACACTGAAGCTTTCTTT
TRBV7-2	-	13	TRBD1	TRBJ1-5	CASGGTDLNPQHF	TGTGCCAGCGGGGGGACAGACCTCAACCCCCAGCATTTT
TRBV6-6	-	15	-	TRBJ2-3	CASRTGFGRTDTQYF	TGTGCCAGCAGAACAGGGTTTGGGCGCACAGATACGCAGTATTTT
TRBV5-1	-	14	-	TRBJ2-7	CASSSQGSSYEQYF	TGCGCCAGCAGCTCTCAGGGGAGCTCCTACGAGCAGTACTTC
TRBV10-3	-	18	TRBD2	TRBJ2-1	CAISDRTSGGVTPNEQFF	TGTGCCATCAGTGATCGAACTAGCGGGGGGGTGACGCCGAATGAGCAGTTCTTC
TRBV7-9	-	18	TRBD2	TRBJ2-5	CASSPGTSGVGYQETQYF	TGTGCCAGCAGCCCAGGGACTAGCGGAGTCGGGTACCAAGAGACCCAGTACTTC
TRBV19	-	12	-	TRBJ2-1	CASSLRRGEQFF	TGTGCTAGTAGTCTTCGGAGGGGTGAGCAGTTCTTC
TRBV6-4	-	15	TRBD2	TRBJ2-3	CASKISGSGTDTQYF	TGTGCCAGCAAGATTAGCGGGAGCGGAACAGATACGCAGTATTTT
TRBV15	-	13	-	TRBJ2-4	CATSRSRSGIQYF	TGTGCCACCAGCAGATCTCGGTCGGGCATTCAGTACTTC
TRBV28	-	17	-	TRBJ1-6	CASRITPPRLNNSPLHF	TGTGCCAGCAGAATCACCCCCCCCAGACTAAATAATTCACCCCTCCACTTT
TRBV18	once	13	-	TRBJ2-7	CASSPGGTYEQYF	TGTGCCAGCTCACCAGGCGGAACCTACGAGCAGTACTTC
TRBV5-1	-	16	TRBD1	TRBJ2-7	CASDPGQGAKRYEQYF	TGCGCCAGCGACCCGGGACAGGGGGCGAAAAGGTACGAGCAGTACTTC
TRBV27	-	15	TRBD1	TRBJ1-1	CASSLSGTGFTEAFF	TGTGCCAGCAGTTTATCAGGGACAGGGTTCACTGAAGCTTTCTTT
TRBV5-1	-	14	-	TRBJ2-3	CASSLGTRTDTQYF	TGCGCCAGCAGCTTGGGGACTCGAACAGATACGCAGTATTTT
TRBV28	-	12	-	TRBJ1-4	CASSRLREKLFF	TGTGCCAGCAGCAGGTTAAGGGAAAAACTGTTTTTT
TRBV9	-	14	-	TRBJ1-1	CASSGGRWDTEAFF	TGTGCCAGCAGCGGGGGGCGTTGGGACACTGAAGCTTTCTTT
TRBV28	once	13	-	TRBJ1-4	CASSGQLPRKLFF	TGTGCCAGCAGTGGACAGCTACCCAGAAAACTGTTTTTT
TRBV7-3	-	13	-	TRBJ1-1	CANKVKWNTEAFF	TGTGCCAACAAAGTAAAATGGAACACTGAAGCTTTCTTT
TRBV10-1	-	15	TRBD1	TRBJ1-5	CASSSETGGNQPQHF	TGCGCCAGCAGTAGTGAGACAGGGGGCAATCAGCCCCAGCATTTT
TRBV5-6	once	15	TRBD1	TRBJ2-5	CASSPGTGMEETQYF	TGTGCCAGCAGCCCAGGGACAGGGATGGAAGAGACCCAGTACTTC
TRBV7-2	-	17	TRBD2	TRBJ2-5	CASSLARDSGGGETQYF	TGTGCCAGCAGCTTAGCGAGGGATAGCGGGGGGGGAGAGACCCAGTACTTC
TRBV19	-	16	TRBD2	TRBJ2-3	CASSMRRGGRADTQYF	TGTGCCAGTAGTATGAGACGGGGGGGCCGGGCAGATACGCAGTATTTT
TRBV18	-	16	TRBD1	TRBJ1-5	CASSPDRDRSNQPQHF	TGTGCCAGCTCACCCGACAGGGATCGTAGCAATCAGCCCCAGCATTTT
TRBV19	-	14	TRBD1	TRBJ1-1	CASSVYRGSTEAFF	TGTGCCAGTAGTGTCTACAGGGGGAGCACTGAAGCTTTCTTT
TRBV5-1	once	15	TRBD2	TRBJ2-5	CASSLVGTSLETQYF	TGCGCCAGCAGCTTGGTAGGGACTAGCTTGGAGACCCAGTACTTC
TRBV6-5	-	15	TRBD2	TRBJ2-1	CASKLGGNSANEQFF	TGTGCCAGCAAACTCGGGGGGAATTCCGCCAATGAGCAGTTCTTC
TRBV5-1	-	13	-	TRBJ1-6	CASSLGENSPLHF	TGCGCCAGCAGCTTGGGGGAGAATTCACCCCTCCACTTT
TRBV25-1	-	16	TRBD1	TRBJ2-2	CASSETGAANTGELFF	TGTGCCAGCAGTGAGACAGGGGCGGCGAACACCGGGGAGCTGTTTTTT
TRBV10-3	-	14	TRBD1	TRBJ1-1	CAISHRQGDTEAFF	TGTGCCATCAGCCACAGACAGGGGGACACTGAAGCTTTCTTT
TRBV7-9	few	17	TRBD2	TRBJ2-1	CASSPYWAGGLIDEQFF	TGTGCCAGCAGCCCATACTGGGCGGGAGGGCTAATAGATGAGCAGTTCTTC
TRBV7-9	-	15	TRBD2	TRBJ2-1	CASSEAGGPDNEQFF	TGTGCCAGCAGCGAAGCGGGAGGGCCGGATAATGAGCAGTTCTTC
TRBV9	-	14	TRBD1	TRBJ1-2	CASSKDRGWDGYTF	TGTGCCAGCAGCAAGGACAGGGGTTGGGATGGCTACACCTTC
TRBV9	-	15	TRBD1	TRBJ1-3	CASSGGQGTGNTIYF	TGTGCCAGCAGCGGGGGACAGGGCACGGGAAACACCATATATTTT
TRBV11-1	-	14	TRBD2	TRBJ2-5	CASSRPGTSETQYF	TGTGCCAGCAGCCGACCCGGGACTAGCGAGACCCAGTACTTC
TRBV12-3/TRBV12-4	-	13	-	TRBJ1-2	CASSLPGPSGYTF	TGTGCCAGCAGTTTGCCTGGGCCCAGTGGCTACACCTTC
TRBV18	-	17	TRBD1	TRBJ1-5	CASSPTGQGVSNQPQHF	TGTGCCAGCTCACCTACGGGACAGGGGGTTAGCAATCAGCCCCAGCATTTT
TRBV5-1	-	15	-	TRBJ2-1	CASSLDSYVVDEQFF	TGCGCCAGCAGCTTGGATAGCTACGTCGTGGATGAGCAGTTCTTC
TRBV4-3	-	15	TRBD1	TRBJ1-1	CASRLIQGATTEAFF	TGCGCCAGCAGACTTATACAGGGGGCGACCACTGAAGCTTTCTTT
TRBV7-2	once	16	-	TRBJ1-5	CASSLAPRQLNQPQHF	TGTGCCAGCAGCTTAGCGCCCAGACAGCTCAATCAGCCCCAGCATTTT
TRBV19	-	12	-	TRBJ2-4	CASNRGDWIQYF	TGTGCCAGTAATAGGGGCGATTGGATTCAGTACTTC
TRBV10-2	-	15	TRBD1	TRBJ2-5	CASSGTTGGKETQYF	TGCGCCAGCAGTGGTACGACAGGGGGCAAAGAGACCCAGTACTTC
TRBV6-2/TRBV6-3	-	14	-	TRBJ1-1	CASSYSTPGAEAFF	TGTGCCAGCAGTTACTCGACACCCGGCGCTGAAGCTTTCTTT
TRBV18	-	15	TRBD2	TRBJ2-2	CASSPALAIVGELFF	TGTGCCAGCTCACCAGCACTAGCGATTGTCGGGGAGCTGTTTTTT
TRBV19	-	13	-	TRBJ2-7	CASSRTRRGEQYF	TGTGCCAGTAGTCGGACACGGCGGGGCGAGCAGTACTTC
TRBV11-3	-	14	TRBD1	TRBJ2-7	CASSPGQGDYEQYF	TGTGCCAGCAGCCCTGGACAGGGGGACTACGAGCAGTACTTC
TRBV3-1/TRBV3-2	few	15	-	TRBJ2-4	CASSQEAGAKNIQYF	TGTGCCAGCAGCCAAGAGGCAGGGGCCAAAAACATTCAGTACTTC